This is a list of T cell receptor beta chains from one sample in a study of monozygotic twins with cystic fibrosis. Sequencing was performed with immunoSEQ multiplex PCR; in TCRdb, only in-frame clones are kept and a portion is missing. The table includes 9,500 to 14,000 clones, around 95% detected once. Sequencing was performed on blood. The receptors here all came from a boy aged 10-17 years with cystic fibrosis. Both conserved end residues are part of each CDR3. The D gene is left open where the match is weak. Where a row states a size, it is once, few, many or the class of an expanded clone; other rows omit it.

CDR3aa: CASSGTGGSGQPQHF
CDR3nt: TGTGCCAGCAGTGGGACAGGGGGCTCCGGTCAGCCCCAGCATTTT
j_gene: TRBJ1-5
v_gene: TRBV2
d_gene: TRBD1
abundance: -

CDR3aa: CASKGRSYNYGYTF
CDR3nt: TGTGCCAGCAAAGGGAGGAGCTATAACTATGGCTACACCTTC
j_gene: TRBJ1-2
v_gene: TRBV19
d_gene: -
abundance: -

CDR3aa: CVSMAAINYGYTF
CDR3nt: TGTGTTTCGATGGCGGCCATTAACTATGGCTACACCTTC
j_gene: TRBJ1-2
v_gene: TRBV5-6
d_gene: -
abundance: -

CDR3aa: CATSPVSGAFSSYNEQFF
CDR3nt: TGTGCCACCAGCCCCGTTTCAGGGGCCTTTAGCTCCTACAATGAGCAGTTCTTC
j_gene: TRBJ2-1
v_gene: TRBV15
d_gene: -
abundance: -

CDR3aa: CASSYGTGYGYTF
CDR3nt: TGTGCCAGCAGCTACGGGACTGGCTATGGCTACACCTTC
j_gene: TRBJ1-2
v_gene: TRBV7-6
d_gene: -
abundance: -

CDR3aa: CASSSPLRDTQYF
CDR3nt: TGTGCCAGCAGTTCACCCCTCAGAGATACGCAGTATTTT
j_gene: TRBJ2-3
v_gene: TRBV27
d_gene: -
abundance: once

CDR3aa: CASSISLYTEAFF
CDR3nt: TGTGCCAGTAGCATAAGCCTTTACACTGAAGCTTTCTTT
j_gene: TRBJ1-1
v_gene: TRBV19
d_gene: -
abundance: -

CDR3aa: CASSLKAPAMGDTQYF
CDR3nt: TGTGCCAGCAGTTTAAAGGCGCCGGCTATGGGAGATACGCAGTATTTT
j_gene: TRBJ2-3
v_gene: TRBV27
d_gene: -
abundance: -

CDR3aa: CASSIWTSGRKLNEQFF
CDR3nt: TGTGCCAGTAGTATATGGACTAGCGGGAGGAAATTAAATGAGCAGTTCTTC
j_gene: TRBJ2-1
v_gene: TRBV19
d_gene: TRBD2
abundance: -

CDR3aa: CAWKAGGYNSPLHF
CDR3nt: TGTGCCTGGAAGGCAGGGGGTTACAATTCACCCCTCCACTTT
j_gene: TRBJ1-6
v_gene: TRBV30
d_gene: TRBD1
abundance: -

CDR3aa: CASSSRTEISYEQYF
CDR3nt: TGTGCCAGCAGCTCTAGGACGGAGATCTCCTACGAGCAGTACTTC
j_gene: TRBJ2-7
v_gene: TRBV7-8
d_gene: -
abundance: -

CDR3aa: CASSSVSEAFF
CDR3nt: TGTGCCAGCAGTTCAGTATCTGAAGCTTTCTTT
j_gene: TRBJ1-1
v_gene: TRBV7-9
d_gene: -
abundance: -

CDR3aa: CSVVTAGQYF
CDR3nt: TGCAGCGTTGTAACTGCCGGCCAGTACTTC
j_gene: TRBJ2-5
v_gene: TRBV29-1
d_gene: -
abundance: once

CDR3aa: CASSLDWGAREKLFF
CDR3nt: TGCGCCAGCAGCTTGGATTGGGGGGCGCGGGAAAAACTGTTTTTT
j_gene: TRBJ1-4
v_gene: TRBV5-1
d_gene: -
abundance: -

CDR3aa: CASSSPRVGRALNTEAFF
CDR3nt: TGTGCCAGCAGCTCCCCCAGGGTGGGGAGGGCTCTGAACACTGAAGCTTTCTTT
j_gene: TRBJ1-1
v_gene: TRBV11-2
d_gene: -
abundance: -

CDR3aa: CSVDGTHTEAFF
CDR3nt: TGCAGCGTGGACGGGACTCACACTGAAGCTTTCTTT
j_gene: TRBJ1-1
v_gene: TRBV29-1
d_gene: -
abundance: -

CDR3aa: CSVEQRGRIYGYTF
CDR3nt: TGCAGCGTTGAACAAAGGGGCAGAATCTATGGCTACACCTTC
j_gene: TRBJ1-2
v_gene: TRBV29-1
d_gene: -
abundance: -

CDR3aa: CASSLAPTGLEGYTF
CDR3nt: TGTGCCAGCAGCTTAGCCCCGACAGGGTTAGAAGGCTACACCTTC
j_gene: TRBJ1-2
v_gene: TRBV7-2
d_gene: TRBD1
abundance: -

CDR3aa: CASSLRGEGQETQYF
CDR3nt: TGTGCCAGCAGCTTACGGGGGGAGGGCCAAGAGACCCAGTACTTC
j_gene: TRBJ2-5
v_gene: TRBV7-6
d_gene: TRBD2
abundance: -

CDR3aa: CASSQDSSRRNYGYTF
CDR3nt: TGCGCCAGCAGCCAAGATTCGAGCAGGAGAAACTATGGCTACACCTTC
j_gene: TRBJ1-2
v_gene: TRBV4-1
d_gene: -
abundance: -

CDR3aa: CASSQGSYNSPLHF
CDR3nt: TGTGCCAGCAGCCAAGGGTCCTATAATTCACCCCTCCACTTT
j_gene: TRBJ1-6
v_gene: TRBV9
d_gene: -
abundance: -

CDR3aa: CASRSGTRNTGELFF
CDR3nt: TGTGCCAGCAGATCCGGGACAAGGAACACCGGGGAGCTGTTTTTT
j_gene: TRBJ2-2
v_gene: TRBV25-1
d_gene: -
abundance: -

CDR3aa: CASSLTLYSNQPQHF
CDR3nt: TGTGCCAGCAGTTTGACTCTCTATAGCAATCAGCCCCAGCATTTT
j_gene: TRBJ1-5
v_gene: TRBV28
d_gene: -
abundance: -

CDR3aa: CASNEPQDHTDTQYF
CDR3nt: TGTGCCAGCAACGAGCCCCAGGATCACACAGATACGCAGTATTTT
j_gene: TRBJ2-3
v_gene: TRBV9
d_gene: -
abundance: -

CDR3aa: CAWSTEVPNYGYTF
CDR3nt: TGTGCCTGGAGTACCGAAGTCCCGAACTATGGCTACACCTTC
j_gene: TRBJ1-2
v_gene: TRBV30
d_gene: -
abundance: -

CDR3aa: CASSQVGSKAFF
CDR3nt: TGCGCCAGCAGCCAAGTGGGAAGCAAAGCTTTCTTT
j_gene: TRBJ1-1
v_gene: TRBV4-3
d_gene: -
abundance: -

CDR3aa: CASSLRSGTFSYEQYF
CDR3nt: TGTGCCAGCAGTTTAAGAAGCGGGACGTTCTCCTACGAGCAGTACTTC
j_gene: TRBJ2-7
v_gene: TRBV28
d_gene: TRBD2
abundance: -

CDR3aa: CASSLDPTTDTQYF
CDR3nt: TGTGCCAGCAGCTTAGATCCTACCACAGATACGCAGTATTTT
j_gene: TRBJ2-3
v_gene: TRBV11-3
d_gene: -
abundance: -

CDR3aa: CASSATVKGGELFF
CDR3nt: TGTGCCAGCAGTGCGACCGTAAAGGGTGGGGAGCTGTTTTTT
j_gene: TRBJ2-2
v_gene: TRBV6-1
d_gene: -
abundance: -

CDR3aa: CASSSPGGQGYTF
CDR3nt: TGTGCCAGCAGTTCTCCAGGGGGCCAAGGCTACACCTTC
j_gene: TRBJ1-2
v_gene: TRBV6-5
d_gene: TRBD1
abundance: -

CDR3aa: CASRTFGGSYEQYF
CDR3nt: TGCGCCAGCAGAACCTTTGGGGGATCCTACGAGCAGTACTTC
j_gene: TRBJ2-7
v_gene: TRBV5-1
d_gene: -
abundance: -

CDR3aa: CASILREGQPQHF
CDR3nt: TGTGCCAGCATTCTCAGGGAGGGTCAGCCCCAGCATTTT
j_gene: TRBJ1-5
v_gene: TRBV6-6
d_gene: -
abundance: -

CDR3aa: CASSLETSGRGETQYF
CDR3nt: TGCGCCAGCAGCTTGGAGACTAGCGGGAGGGGGGAGACCCAGTACTTC
j_gene: TRBJ2-5
v_gene: TRBV5-1
d_gene: TRBD2
abundance: -

CDR3aa: CASSLDDLGSYGYTF
CDR3nt: TGTGCCAGCAGCTTAGACGATCTTGGGAGTTATGGCTACACCTTC
j_gene: TRBJ1-2
v_gene: TRBV7-8
d_gene: -
abundance: -

CDR3aa: CAWSRLPVNTEAFF
CDR3nt: TGTGCCTGGAGTAGACTACCAGTGAACACTGAAGCTTTCTTT
j_gene: TRBJ1-1
v_gene: TRBV30
d_gene: -
abundance: few

CDR3aa: CASSFTDCMEYF
CDR3nt: TGCGCCAGCAGCTTCACAGATTGTATGGAGTACTTC
j_gene: TRBJ2-7
v_gene: TRBV5-1
d_gene: -
abundance: few

CDR3aa: CASSARQGLNTEAFF
CDR3nt: TGTGCCAGCAGCGCCCGACAGGGACTGAACACTGAAGCTTTCTTT
j_gene: TRBJ1-1
v_gene: TRBV11-3
d_gene: TRBD1
abundance: few

CDR3aa: CASSPPAFRNYGYTF
CDR3nt: TGTGCCAGCAGTCCCCCCGCATTCCGTAACTATGGCTACACCTTC
j_gene: TRBJ1-2
v_gene: TRBV28
d_gene: -
abundance: -

CDR3aa: CASSQDRGTEAFF
CDR3nt: TGTGCCAGTAGCCAAGACCGGGGCACTGAAGCTTTCTTT
j_gene: TRBJ1-1
v_gene: TRBV19
d_gene: -
abundance: -

CDR3aa: CAWSPGGDTQYF
CDR3nt: TGTGCCTGGTCGCCCGGCGGAGATACGCAGTATTTT
j_gene: TRBJ2-3
v_gene: TRBV30
d_gene: -
abundance: once

CDR3aa: CAISESEGGGRDTQYF
CDR3nt: TGTGCCATCAGTGAGTCGGAGGGGGGTGGAAGAGATACGCAGTATTTT
j_gene: TRBJ2-3
v_gene: TRBV10-3
d_gene: -
abundance: -

CDR3aa: CASSLEAGTGPNYGYTF
CDR3nt: TGCGCCAGCAGCTTGGAGGCCGGGACAGGACCCAACTATGGCTACACCTTC
j_gene: TRBJ1-2
v_gene: TRBV5-1
d_gene: TRBD1
abundance: -

CDR3aa: CARDLAGGLGNEQFF
CDR3nt: TGTGCCAGGGACCTAGCGGGAGGGTTAGGGAATGAGCAGTTCTTC
j_gene: TRBJ2-1
v_gene: TRBV7-3
d_gene: TRBD2
abundance: once

CDR3aa: CASSLGQLIQETQYF
CDR3nt: TGTGCCAGCAGCCTGGGACAGCTCATCCAAGAGACCCAGTACTTC
j_gene: TRBJ2-5
v_gene: TRBV5-6
d_gene: TRBD1
abundance: -

CDR3aa: CASSLRLDGNEQFF
CDR3nt: TGTGCCAGCAGTTTACGCCTGGACGGGAATGAGCAGTTCTTC
j_gene: TRBJ2-1
v_gene: TRBV25-1
d_gene: -
abundance: -

CDR3aa: CASSEVHTYGYTF
CDR3nt: TGTGCCAGCAGTGAAGTCCACACATATGGCTACACCTTC
j_gene: TRBJ1-2
v_gene: TRBV6-1
d_gene: -
abundance: -

CDR3aa: CASSLWQRGLPYEQYF
CDR3nt: TGTGCCAGCAGCTTGTGGCAGCGGGGACTGCCCTACGAGCAGTACTTC
j_gene: TRBJ2-7
v_gene: TRBV5-6
d_gene: TRBD2
abundance: -

CDR3aa: CAWSAQGDYGYTF
CDR3nt: TGTGCCTGGAGCGCACAGGGGGACTATGGCTACACCTTC
j_gene: TRBJ1-2
v_gene: TRBV30
d_gene: TRBD1
abundance: -

CDR3aa: CASSESLFRGETQYF
CDR3nt: TGTGCCAGCAGTGAATCCCTGTTCAGGGGGGAGACCCAGTACTTC
j_gene: TRBJ2-5
v_gene: TRBV25-1
d_gene: TRBD1
abundance: -

CDR3aa: CASSVAVNEQFF
CDR3nt: TGTGCCAGCAGCGTAGCGGTCAATGAGCAGTTCTTC
j_gene: TRBJ2-1
v_gene: TRBV9
d_gene: -
abundance: -

CDR3aa: CASSQPRGNEKLFF
CDR3nt: TGTGCCAGCAGCCAACCACGGGGGAATGAAAAACTGTTTTTT
j_gene: TRBJ1-4
v_gene: TRBV7-9
d_gene: -
abundance: -

CDR3aa: CASSGRDYTDTQYF
CDR3nt: TGTGCCAGCAGCGGCCGGGACTACACAGATACGCAGTATTTT
j_gene: TRBJ2-3
v_gene: TRBV7-6
d_gene: TRBD2
abundance: -

CDR3aa: CAWGDSYNSPLHF
CDR3nt: TGTGCCTGGGGAGACAGCTATAATTCACCCCTCCACTTT
j_gene: TRBJ1-6
v_gene: TRBV30
d_gene: -
abundance: -

CDR3aa: CSVDAGRTGNTEAFF
CDR3nt: TGCAGCGTTGATGCGGGGAGGACAGGGAACACTGAAGCTTTCTTT
j_gene: TRBJ1-1
v_gene: TRBV29-1
d_gene: TRBD1
abundance: -

CDR3aa: CASSLGRVGTDTQYF
CDR3nt: TGTGCCAGCAGCTTAGGGAGGGTAGGCACAGATACGCAGTATTTT
j_gene: TRBJ2-3
v_gene: TRBV7-2
d_gene: -
abundance: -